The clone carrying this T cell receptor (beta chain) appeared once. This record belongs to a study of technical replicates of blood from a few donors. Germline trimming cut 2 bases from V and 5 bases from J; bases unmatched to any gene: 5. This CDR3 is 15 amino acids long. Germline lookup yields CDR1 SGHRS and CDR2 YFSETQ. Clones were sequenced by immunoSEQ multiplex PCR, and TCRdb holds only the in-frame ones, with some missing. Here the sample spans about 70,000 clones, around 95% being singletons. The source is a human donor in good health. This chain uses TRBV5-1 with TRBJ2-5; 11 positions match TRBD1. Source material: T cells isolated from PBMCs. CDR3 bases: TGCGCCAGCAGCTTCAGGGACAGGGGGAGGGAGACCCAGTACTTC. Amino acids: CASSFRDRGRETQYF.